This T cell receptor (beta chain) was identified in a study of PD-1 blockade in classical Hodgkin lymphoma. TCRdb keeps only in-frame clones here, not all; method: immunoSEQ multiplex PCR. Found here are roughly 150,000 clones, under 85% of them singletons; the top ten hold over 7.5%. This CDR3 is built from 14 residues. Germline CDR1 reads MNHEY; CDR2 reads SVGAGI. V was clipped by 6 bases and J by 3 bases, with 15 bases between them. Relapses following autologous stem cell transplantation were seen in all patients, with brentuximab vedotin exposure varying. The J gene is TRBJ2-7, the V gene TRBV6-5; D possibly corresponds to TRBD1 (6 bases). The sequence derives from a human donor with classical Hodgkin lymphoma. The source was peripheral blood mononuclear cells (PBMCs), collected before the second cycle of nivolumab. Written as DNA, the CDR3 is TGTGCCAGCAGCCTACAGGGATCTCTCTACGAGCAGTACTTC. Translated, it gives CASSLQGSLYEQYF.